This T cell receptor (beta chain) was observed in a study of blood T cells in healthy people across ages. Combining a sample-barcoded 5' primer with a J-beta primer mix, a second PCR ran for roughly 7 to 11 cycles. In TCRdb, the 5' RACE reads were re-called with MiXCR into one record per CDR3 protein. The sample has about 400,000 distinct CDR3 sequences, 52% seen once. Many counts were recorded for this clonotype. CDR3 length: 15 amino acids. V trimming: 4 bases; J trimming: 3 bases; junction bases outside the gene matches: 5. Per the germline V gene, CDR1 is SGHRS and CDR2 is YFSETQ. V usage is TRBV5-1 and J usage is TRBJ2-1; TRBD1 agrees at 9 bases. The receptor was derived from a man in his 60s in good health. Material: blood. CDR3 region: CASSRDRGVYNEQFF. The CDR3 DNA sequence: TGCGCCAGCAGCCGCGACAGGGGGGTCTACAATGAGCAGTTCTTC.